This T cell receptor (beta chain) was sequenced during a study of CD8 T cells in ankylosing spondylitis. Whole-study results and caveats: In ankylosing spondylitis blood, a motif of 7 to 9 highly homologous TCR beta variants appeared characteristic. Reported data indicate significant enrichment of disease-linked clones within matched ankylosing spondylitis synovial fluid.

The CDR3 totals 14 residues. Germline V gene data show CDR1 as SGHKS and CDR2 as YYEKEE (reference sequence). V was trimmed by 4 bases and J by 3 bases, leaving 14 bases between them. Quantitative barcoded 5'-RACE was used to prepare TCR beta libraries. TCRdb analysed the 5' RACE reads with MiXCR anew, one entry per CDR3 protein. The sample holds 50,000 to 60,000 distinct CDR3 sequences; about 7.8% are singletons and the top ten take around 7.8%. This clonotype was detected many times. Its target is unknown. The specimen was blood, either unsorted or a sorted T cell fraction (not recorded which). V and J are TRBV5-5 and TRBJ2-7; D is unresolved. This sequence was found in a female donor with ankylosing spondylitis or in good health (not recorded which). CDR3 coding DNA: TGTGCCAGCAGCCCAACGCAGGTGATCTACGAGCAGTACTTC. Translation gives CASSPTQVIYEQYF.